Following are 8 T cell receptor beta chains from one sample sequenced in a study of shared clonotypes between healthy human individuals. Clones were read by immunoSEQ multiplex PCR, and TCRdb kept only the in-frame ones, dropping some. There are about 710,000 clones in the sample; 73% occur only once, and around 2% lies in the top ten. The sample consisted of memory CD4+ T cells sorted from blood. Subset described: CD45RA-negative fraction. The receptor set was obtained from a woman in her twenties or thirties in good health.

The chain employs TRBV7-4 and TRBJ2-7, with D tentatively TRBD2 (6 bases). V lost 5 bases, J lost 5 bases, and 13 bases lay in between. This CDR3 contains 13 residues. From germline, CDR1 is SGHVT and CDR2 SQSDAQ. The CDR3 spells CASSPGRQNEQYF. In DNA form, the CDR3 reads TGTGCCAGCAGCCCAGGGAGGCAGAACGAGCAGTACTTC.

The chain joins TRBV2 to TRBJ1-5; no firm D call. Deletions cut 6 bases from V and 9 bases from J, with 15 bases between. The CDR3 covers 13 residues. Germline CDR1 SNHLY, CDR2 FYNNEI. In nucleotides, the CDR3 is TGTGCCAGCAGCGTTAAACCAGGTCTGCCCCAGCATTTT. Residues: CASSVKPGLPQHF.

The chain links TRBV5-1 to TRBJ2-1; D is unclear. The V end lost 3 bases, the J end lost 6 bases, and 22 bases lay between the germline ends. This CDR3 contains 17 residues. Germline-derived CDR1 and CDR2 are SGHRS and YFSETQ. CDR3 in DNA: TGCGCCAGCAGCTACCTGTCGGCGGTCTCCTCCCCCAATGAGCAGTTCTTC. This sequence encodes CASSYLSAVSSPNEQFF. The whole variable domain, filled in from reference TRBV5-1 and TRBJ2-1, reads KAGVTQTPRYLIKTRGQQVTLSCSPISGHRSVSWYQQTPGQGLQFLFEYFSETQRNKGNFPGRFSGRQFSNSRSEMNVSTLELGDSALYLCASSYLSAVSSPNEQFFGPGTRLTVL.

This chain uses TRBV6-1 with TRBJ2-7; TRBD1 matches at 9 bases. Germline V gene lookup returns CDR1 MNHNS and CDR2 SASEGT. The CDR3 spans 15 residues. V lost 0 bases to trimming and J lost 9 bases; unmatched junction nucleotides: 9. As DNA, the CDR3 is TGTGCCAGCAGTGAAGCCGGGACAGGGATCAGGCGGCAGTACTTC. This sequence encodes CASSEAGTGIRRQYF.

The chain uses TRBV9 and TRBJ1-2; D remains unclear. Looked up from germline, CDR1 is SGDLS and CDR2 is YYNGEE. This CDR3 spans 14 amino acids. Between the trimmed V and J ends, which lost 0 bases and 8 bases, there was a span of 14 bases. The CDR3 DNA reads TGTGCCAGCAGCGTAGCTAAGGACCAAGGAGGCTACACCTTC. Translated, it gives CASSVAKDQGGYTF.

The V call is TRBV19, the J call TRBJ1-5, with TRBD1 as a possible D gene (6 bases). In germline, CDR1 is LNHDA, CDR2 SQIVND (reference sequence). This CDR3 is 17 amino acids long. Between the trimmed V and J ends, which lost 3 bases and 3 bases, there was a span of 18 bases. Here the CDR3 reads CASSMNVGAGVNQPQHF. In nucleotides, the CDR3 is TGTGCCAGTAGTATGAATGTGGGGGCAGGGGTCAATCAGCCCCAGCATTTT.

This clone has a handful of counts. V usage is TRBV5-1 and J usage is TRBJ1-3; D is uncertain. Trimming took off 4 bases at V and 3 bases at J, with 17 bases between the two ends. The CDR3 is 16 residues long. Germline V gene data show CDR1 as SGHRS and CDR2 as YFSETQ. The CDR3 coding sequence is TGCGCCAGCAGCCCCGGTCTTGGAGCAAGTGGAAACACCATATATTTT. Translating gives CASSPGLGASGNTIYF.

The chain links TRBV28 to TRBJ1-2, with 9 positions matching TRBD1. The CDR3 runs to 16 residues. Germline values: CDR1 MDHEN, CDR2 SYDVKM. Losses at the gene ends were 2 bases for V and 7 bases for J; bases not matched to a gene: 11. CDR3 in amino acids: CASSLLTGTGKSGYTF. The CDR3 nucleotides are TGTGCCAGCAGTTTACTTACCGGGACAGGGAAGAGTGGCTACACCTTC.